This TCR beta chain was retrieved from a study of early T cells in non-severe SARS-CoV-2 infection. Study-level results: VDJdb matching favored anti-spike CD8 responses, missing private and CD4 specificities.

Individually, cDNA molecules had unique molecular identifiers attached to them. TCRdb fed the 5' RACE reads into MiXCR, producing one record per CDR3 protein. The sample holds about 70,000 distinct CDR3 sequences, 9% to 10% seen once. This clonotype was seen a few times. Antigen unknown. This TCR was recovered from an adult who was a healthcare worker with PCR-confirmed SARS-CoV-2 infection or an uninfected control (not recorded which). This material consisted of whole blood, taken at baseline.

CDR3 sequence reads: CARGAGSSTDTQYF. The CDR3 region has the DNA TGTGCCAGGGGAGCGGGGTCTAGCACAGATACGCAGTATTTT. The chain has TRBV2 and TRBJ2-3; TRBD2 matches at 7 bases. This CDR3 is built from 14 residues. In germline, CDR1 is SNHLY, CDR2 FYNNEI. V lost 9 bases, J lost 0 bases, and 6 bases stayed unmatched. Supplemented by reference TRBV2 and TRBJ2-3, the full variable domain reads EPEVTQTPSHQVTQMGQEVILRCVPISNHLYFYWYRQILGQKVEFLVSFYNNEISEKSEIFDDQFSVERPDGSNFTLKIRSTKLEDSAMYFCARGAGSSTDTQYFGPGTRLTVL.